This T cell receptor beta chain was retrieved from a study of OX40 agonist ivuxolimab in advanced cancers. Study as a whole: Dose-escalation patients were diagnosed with hepatocellular carcinoma, melanoma, renal cell cancer or head and neck cancer.

Data came from immunoSEQ multiplex PCR; TCRdb stores just in-frame clones and leaves some out. Seen here are tens of thousands of clones, 80% to 90% observed once, and the top ten hold roughly 16%. Autoimmune disease history or systemic immunosuppression disqualified patients. Germline values: CDR1 SEHNR, CDR2 FQNEAQ (reference sequence). J gave up 6 bases and V 0 bases, and 4 bases lay outside the gene matches. The CDR3 has 17 residues. This receptor was taken from an adult with an advanced solid tumor such as melanoma, head and neck, liver or kidney cancer. Here the sequenced sample was CD4+ or CD8+ T cells sorted from blood, taken in a trial of the OX40 agonist ivuxolimab. The chain joins TRBV7-9 to TRBJ2-1; 14 nucleotides line up with TRBD2. The CDR3 here is CASSLAGTSGSTNEQFF. CDR3 in DNA: TGTGCCAGCAGCTTAGCGGGGACTAGCGGGAGTACCAATGAGCAGTTCTTC.